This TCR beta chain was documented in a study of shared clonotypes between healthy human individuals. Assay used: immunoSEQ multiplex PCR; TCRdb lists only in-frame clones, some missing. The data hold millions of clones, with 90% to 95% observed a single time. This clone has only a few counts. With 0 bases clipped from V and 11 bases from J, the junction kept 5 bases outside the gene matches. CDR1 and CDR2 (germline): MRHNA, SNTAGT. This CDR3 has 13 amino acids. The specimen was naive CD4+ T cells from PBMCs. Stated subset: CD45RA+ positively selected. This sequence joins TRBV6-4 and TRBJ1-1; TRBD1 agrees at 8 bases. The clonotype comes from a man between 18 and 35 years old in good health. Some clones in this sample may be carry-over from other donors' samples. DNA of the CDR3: TGTGCCAGCAGTGACTCGGGCAGGGGGCTCGCTTTCTTT. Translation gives CASSDSGRGLAFF.